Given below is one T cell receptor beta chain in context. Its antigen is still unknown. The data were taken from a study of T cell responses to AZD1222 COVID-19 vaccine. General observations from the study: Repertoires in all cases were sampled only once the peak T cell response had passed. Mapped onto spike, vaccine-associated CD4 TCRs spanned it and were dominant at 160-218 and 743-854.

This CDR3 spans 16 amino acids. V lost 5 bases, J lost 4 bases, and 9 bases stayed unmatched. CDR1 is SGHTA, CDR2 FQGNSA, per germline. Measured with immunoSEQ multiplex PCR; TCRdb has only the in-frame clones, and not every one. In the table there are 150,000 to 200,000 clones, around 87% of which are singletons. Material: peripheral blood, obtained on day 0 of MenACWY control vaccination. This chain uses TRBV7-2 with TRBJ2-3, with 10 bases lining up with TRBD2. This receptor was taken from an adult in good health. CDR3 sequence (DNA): TGTGCCAGCAGCCGTAAGCGGGGGGGTGCGGCAGATACGCAGTATTTT. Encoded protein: CASSRKRGGAADTQYF. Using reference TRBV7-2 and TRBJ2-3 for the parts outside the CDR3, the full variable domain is GAGVSQSPSNKVTEKGKDVELRCDPISGHTALYWYRQSLGQGLEFLIYFQGNSAPDKSGLPSDRFSAERTGGSVSTLTIQRTQQEDSAVYLCASSRKRGGAADTQYFGPGTRLTVL.